This TCR beta chain derives from a study of molecular identifiers for immune sequencing clone quantification. This clonotype was observed at least ten times. The antigen is undetermined. Notes on the study in general: Clone sizes that are highly expanded could be underestimated when identical TCR molecules share a barcode.

Trimming took 1 base from V and 14 from J; bases not matched to a gene: 8. Germline V gene data show CDR1 as LGHNA and CDR2 as YSLEER. There are 13 residues in the CDR3. Each CDR3 protein is one row after TCRdb ran MiXCR on the PCR reads. The sample holds about 100,000 distinct CDR3 sequences, around a third seen once. This chain uses TRBV4-3 with TRBJ2-1; TRBD1 aligns across 7 bases. Material for sequencing was naive CD8+ T cells from blood, with Jurkat cell RNA spiked in. Regarding subset: FACS-sorted CD8+CD4-CCR7+CD45RA+ naive T cells. The clonotype comes from a human donor in good health. Some libraries in this study had Jurkat cell RNA spiked in. The CDR3 spells CASSQASDRVKFF. CDR3 coding DNA: TGCGCCAGCAGCCAAGCCAGTGACAGGGTTAAGTTCTTC.